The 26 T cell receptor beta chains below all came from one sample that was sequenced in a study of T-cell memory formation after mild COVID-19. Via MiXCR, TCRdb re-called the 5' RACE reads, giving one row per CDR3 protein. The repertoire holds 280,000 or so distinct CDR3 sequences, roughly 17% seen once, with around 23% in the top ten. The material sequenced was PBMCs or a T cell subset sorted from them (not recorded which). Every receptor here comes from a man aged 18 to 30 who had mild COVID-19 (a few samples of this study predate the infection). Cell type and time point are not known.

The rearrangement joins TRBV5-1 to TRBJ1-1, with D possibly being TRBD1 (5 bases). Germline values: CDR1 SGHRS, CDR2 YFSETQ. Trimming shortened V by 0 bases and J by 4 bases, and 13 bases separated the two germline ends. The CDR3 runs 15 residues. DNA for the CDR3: TGCGCCAGCAGCTTGGGTTTCGCAGGGCCCACTGAAGCTTTCTTT. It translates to CASSLGFAGPTEAFF.

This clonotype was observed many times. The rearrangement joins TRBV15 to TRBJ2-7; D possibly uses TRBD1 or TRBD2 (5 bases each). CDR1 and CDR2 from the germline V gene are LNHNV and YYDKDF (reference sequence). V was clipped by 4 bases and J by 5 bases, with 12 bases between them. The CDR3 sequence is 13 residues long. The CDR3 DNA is TGTGCCACCAGCACGGGGCAATCGGACGAGCAGTACTTC. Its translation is CATSTGQSDEQYF.

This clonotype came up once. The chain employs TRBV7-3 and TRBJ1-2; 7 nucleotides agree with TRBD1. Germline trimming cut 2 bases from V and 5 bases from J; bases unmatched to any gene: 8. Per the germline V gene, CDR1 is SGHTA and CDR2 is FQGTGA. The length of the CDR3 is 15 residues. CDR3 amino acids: CASSLGPGQTYGYTF. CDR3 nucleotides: TGTGCCAGCAGCTTAGGACCGGGACAGACATATGGCTACACCTTC.

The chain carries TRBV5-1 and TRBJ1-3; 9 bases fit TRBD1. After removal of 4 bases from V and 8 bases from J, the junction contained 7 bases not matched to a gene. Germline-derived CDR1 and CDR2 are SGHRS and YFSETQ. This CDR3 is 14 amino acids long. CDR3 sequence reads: CASSPGTGRHTIYF. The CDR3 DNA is TGCGCCAGCAGCCCCGGGACAGGGAGGCACACCATATATTTT.

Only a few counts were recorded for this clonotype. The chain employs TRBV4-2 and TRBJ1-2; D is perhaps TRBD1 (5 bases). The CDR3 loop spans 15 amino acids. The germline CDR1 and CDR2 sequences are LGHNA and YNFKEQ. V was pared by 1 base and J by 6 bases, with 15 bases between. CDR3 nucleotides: TGTGCCAGCAGCCAAGTATCGGGGCTTAAGAATGGCTACACCTTC. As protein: CASSQVSGLKNGYTF.

The CDR3 loop reads CSARPRDRFEQYF. CDR3 coding DNA: TGCAGTGCTAGACCCCGGGACAGGTTCGAGCAGTACTTC. The rearrangement joins TRBV20-1 to TRBJ2-7; 8 nucleotides match TRBD1. In germline, CDR1 is DFQATT, CDR2 SNEGSKA (reference sequence). The CDR3 is made up of 13 amino acids. V was clipped by 2 bases and J by 6 bases; unmatched bases: 6.

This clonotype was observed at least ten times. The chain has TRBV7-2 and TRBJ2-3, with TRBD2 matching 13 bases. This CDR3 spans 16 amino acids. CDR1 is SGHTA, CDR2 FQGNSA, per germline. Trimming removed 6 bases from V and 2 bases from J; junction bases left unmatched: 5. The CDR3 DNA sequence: TGTGCCAGCAGTCAAGGGACTAGCGGGGACACAGATACGCAGTATTTT. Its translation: CASSQGTSGDTDTQYF.

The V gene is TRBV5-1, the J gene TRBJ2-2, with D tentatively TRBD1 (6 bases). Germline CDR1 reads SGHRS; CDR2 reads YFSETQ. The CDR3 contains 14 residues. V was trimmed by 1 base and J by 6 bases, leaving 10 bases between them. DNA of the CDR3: TGCGCCAGCAGCTTGAGGTGGGGGCCCGGGGAGCTGTTTTTT. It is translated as CASSLRWGPGELFF.

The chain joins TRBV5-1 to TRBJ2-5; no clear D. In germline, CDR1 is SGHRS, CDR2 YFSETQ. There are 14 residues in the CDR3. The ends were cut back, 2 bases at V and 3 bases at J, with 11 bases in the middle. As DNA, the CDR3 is TGCGCCAGCAGCTTAGGGAACGCAGAAGAGACCCAGTACTTC. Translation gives CASSLGNAEETQYF. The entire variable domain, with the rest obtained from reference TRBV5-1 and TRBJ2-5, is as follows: KAGVTQTPRYLIKTRGQQVTLSCSPISGHRSVSWYQQTPGQGLQFLFEYFSETQRNKGNFPGRFSGRQFSNSRSEMNVSTLELGDSALYLCASSLGNAEETQYFGPGTRLLVL.

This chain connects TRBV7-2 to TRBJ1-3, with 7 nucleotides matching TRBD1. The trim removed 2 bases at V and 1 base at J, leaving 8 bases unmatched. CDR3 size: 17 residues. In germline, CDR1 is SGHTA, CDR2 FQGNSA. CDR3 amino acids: CASSLWAGGLSGNTIYF. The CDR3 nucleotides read TGTGCCAGCAGCTTATGGGCAGGGGGTCTGTCTGGAAACACCATATATTTT.

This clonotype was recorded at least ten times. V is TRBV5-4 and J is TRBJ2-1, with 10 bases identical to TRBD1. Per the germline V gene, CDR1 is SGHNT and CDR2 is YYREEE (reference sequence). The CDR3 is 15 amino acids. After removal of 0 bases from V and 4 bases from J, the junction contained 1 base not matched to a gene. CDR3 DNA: TGTGCCAGCAGCTTGGAGGGACAGGGGTACAATGAGCAGTTCTTC. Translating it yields CASSLEGQGYNEQFF.

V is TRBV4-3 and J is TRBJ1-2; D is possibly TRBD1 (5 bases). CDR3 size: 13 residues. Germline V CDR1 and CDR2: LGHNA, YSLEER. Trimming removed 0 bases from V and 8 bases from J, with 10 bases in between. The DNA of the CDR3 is TGCGCCAGCAGCCAAGAGAGAGCAGGGGGCTACACCTTC. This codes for CASSQERAGGYTF.

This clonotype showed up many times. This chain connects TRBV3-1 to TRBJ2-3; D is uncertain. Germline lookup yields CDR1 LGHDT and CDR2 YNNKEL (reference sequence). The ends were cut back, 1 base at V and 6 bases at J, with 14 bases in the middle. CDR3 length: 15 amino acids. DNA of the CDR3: TGTGCCAGCAGCCAAGGAAATCTAGAGACGGATACGCAGTATTTT. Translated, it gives CASSQGNLETDTQYF.

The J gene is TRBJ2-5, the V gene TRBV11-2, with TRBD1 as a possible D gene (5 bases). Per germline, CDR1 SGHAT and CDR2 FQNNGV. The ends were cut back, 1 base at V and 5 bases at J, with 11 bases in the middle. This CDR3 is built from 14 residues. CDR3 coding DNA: TGTGCCAGCAGCTTAGGTGCAGGGCCGGAGACCCAGTACTTC. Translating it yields CASSLGAGPETQYF.

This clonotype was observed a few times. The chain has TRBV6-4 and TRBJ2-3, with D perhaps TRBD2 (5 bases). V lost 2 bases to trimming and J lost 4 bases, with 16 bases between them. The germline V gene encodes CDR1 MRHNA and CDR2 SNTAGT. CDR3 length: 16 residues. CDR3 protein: CASSDNVASMADTQYF. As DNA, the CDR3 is TGTGCCAGCAGTGACAACGTTGCTAGCATGGCAGATACGCAGTATTTT.

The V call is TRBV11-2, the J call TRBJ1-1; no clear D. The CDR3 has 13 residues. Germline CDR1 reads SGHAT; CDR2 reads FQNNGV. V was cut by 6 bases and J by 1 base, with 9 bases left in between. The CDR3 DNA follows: TGTGCCAGCAGGGGTATTTGGAACACTGAAGCTTTCTTT. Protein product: CASRGIWNTEAFF.

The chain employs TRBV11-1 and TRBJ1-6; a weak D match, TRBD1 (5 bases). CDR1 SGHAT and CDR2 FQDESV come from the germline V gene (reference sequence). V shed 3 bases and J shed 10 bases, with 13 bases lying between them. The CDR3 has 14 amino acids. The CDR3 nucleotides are TGTGCCAGCAGCTTTGAACGGGGCAGCTCACCCCTCCACTTT. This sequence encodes CASSFERGSSPLHF. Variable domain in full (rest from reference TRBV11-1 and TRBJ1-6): EAEVAQSPRYKITEKSQAVAFWCDPISGHATLYWYRQILGQGPELLVQFQDESVVDDSQLPKDRFSAERLKGVDSTLKIQPAELGDSAMYLCASSFERGSSPLHFGNGTRLTVT.

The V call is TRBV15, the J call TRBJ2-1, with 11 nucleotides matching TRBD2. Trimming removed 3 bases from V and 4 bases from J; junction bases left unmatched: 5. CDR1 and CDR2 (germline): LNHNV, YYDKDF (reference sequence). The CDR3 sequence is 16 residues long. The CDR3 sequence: CATSRELAGEYNEQFF. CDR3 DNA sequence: TGTGCCACCAGCAGGGAACTAGCGGGGGAGTACAATGAGCAGTTCTTC.

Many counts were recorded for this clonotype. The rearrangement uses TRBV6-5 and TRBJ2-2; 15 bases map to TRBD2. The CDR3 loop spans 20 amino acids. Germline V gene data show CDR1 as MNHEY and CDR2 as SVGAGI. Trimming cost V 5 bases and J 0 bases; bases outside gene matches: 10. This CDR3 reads CASSDALGLAGGPNTGELFF. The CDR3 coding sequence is TGTGCCAGCAGTGACGCCTTGGGACTAGCGGGGGGTCCGAACACCGGGGAGCTGTTTTTT.

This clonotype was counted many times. As DNA, the CDR3 is TGTGCCAGCAGCCTAGGACTCGGCGACGAGCAGTACGTC. This sequence encodes CASSLGLGDEQYV. The chain is built from TRBV11-1 and TRBJ2-7; a weak D match, TRBD2 (5 bases). V gave up 5 bases and J gave up 5 bases, with 13 bases separating them. There are 13 residues in the CDR3. In germline, CDR1 is SGHAT, CDR2 FQDESV (reference sequence).

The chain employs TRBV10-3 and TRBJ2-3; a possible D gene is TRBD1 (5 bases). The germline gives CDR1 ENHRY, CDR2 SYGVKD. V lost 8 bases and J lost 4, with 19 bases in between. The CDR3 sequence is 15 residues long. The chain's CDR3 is CAIGAAGQAADTQYF. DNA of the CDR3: TGTGCCATCGGTGCCGCAGGGCAGGCGGCAGATACGCAGTATTTT.

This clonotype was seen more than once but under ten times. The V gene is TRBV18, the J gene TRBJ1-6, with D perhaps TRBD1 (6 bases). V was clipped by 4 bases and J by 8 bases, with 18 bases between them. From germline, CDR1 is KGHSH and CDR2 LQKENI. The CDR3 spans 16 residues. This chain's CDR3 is CASSRLAQGDYSPLHF. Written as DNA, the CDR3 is TGTGCCAGCTCACGCCTCGCACAGGGTGATTATTCACCCCTCCACTTT.

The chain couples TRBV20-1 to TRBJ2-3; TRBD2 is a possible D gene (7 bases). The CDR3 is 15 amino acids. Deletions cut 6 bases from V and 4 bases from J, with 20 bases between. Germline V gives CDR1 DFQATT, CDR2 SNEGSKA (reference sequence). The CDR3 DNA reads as TGCAGTGCCCTTCTGGGGGGGGCCTTCGCAGATACGCAGTATTTT. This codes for CSALLGGAFADTQYF.

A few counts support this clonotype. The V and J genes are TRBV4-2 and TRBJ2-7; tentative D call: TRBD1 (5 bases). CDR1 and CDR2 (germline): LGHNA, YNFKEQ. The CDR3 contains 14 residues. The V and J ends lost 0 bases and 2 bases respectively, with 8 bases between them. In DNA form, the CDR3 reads TGTGCCAGCAGCCAAGAGCAGGGCCCCTACGAGCAGTACGTC. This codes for CASSQEQGPYEQYV.

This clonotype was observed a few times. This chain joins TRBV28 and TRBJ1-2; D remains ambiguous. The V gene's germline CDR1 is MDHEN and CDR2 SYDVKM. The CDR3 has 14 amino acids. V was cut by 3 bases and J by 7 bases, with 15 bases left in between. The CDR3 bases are TGTGCCAGCAGTTTTTCGGTTCTTCAAACTGGCTACACCTTC. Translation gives CASSFSVLQTGYTF.

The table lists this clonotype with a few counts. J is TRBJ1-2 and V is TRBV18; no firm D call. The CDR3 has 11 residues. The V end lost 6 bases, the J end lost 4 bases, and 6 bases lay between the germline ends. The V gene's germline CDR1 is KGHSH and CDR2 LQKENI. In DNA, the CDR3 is TGTGCCAGCTCCGCCTTCTATGGCTACACCTTC. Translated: CASSAFYGYTF.